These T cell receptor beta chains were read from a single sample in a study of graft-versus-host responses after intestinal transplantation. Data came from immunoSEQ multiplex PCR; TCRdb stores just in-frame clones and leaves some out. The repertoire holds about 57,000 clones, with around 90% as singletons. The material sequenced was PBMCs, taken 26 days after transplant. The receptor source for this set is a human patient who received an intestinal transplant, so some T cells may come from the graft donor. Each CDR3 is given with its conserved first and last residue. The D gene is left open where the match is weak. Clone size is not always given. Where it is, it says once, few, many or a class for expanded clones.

CDR3aa: CASSLGTRAYGYTF; CDR3nt: TGTGCCAGCAGTTTGGGAACGCGGGCCTATGGCTACACCTTC; d_gene: -; abundance: -; v_gene: TRBV28; j_gene: TRBJ1-2
CDR3aa: CASSGGGGGANVLTF; CDR3nt: TGTGCCAGCAGTGGTGGGGGCGGAGGGGCCAACGTCCTGACTTTC; d_gene: -; abundance: -; v_gene: TRBV6-6; j_gene: TRBJ2-6
CDR3aa: CASSKGDRPNYGYTF; CDR3nt: TGTGCCAGCAGTAAGGGGGACAGGCCCAACTATGGCTACACCTTC; d_gene: TRBD1; abundance: once; v_gene: TRBV5-4; j_gene: TRBJ1-2
CDR3aa: CASSLVPGGEKLFF; CDR3nt: TGTGCCAGCAGCTTAGTTCCTGGGGGGGAAAAACTGTTTTTT; d_gene: -; abundance: -; v_gene: TRBV7-2; j_gene: TRBJ1-4
CDR3aa: CASSLKRGPTGELFF; CDR3nt: TGTGCCAGCAGTTTAAAAAGGGGTCCCACCGGGGAGCTGTTTTTT; d_gene: -; abundance: -; v_gene: TRBV27; j_gene: TRBJ2-2
CDR3aa: CSVEATGVTGELFF; CDR3nt: TGCAGCGTTGAAGCCACAGGGGTGACCGGGGAGCTGTTTTTT; d_gene: TRBD1; abundance: -; v_gene: TRBV29-1; j_gene: TRBJ2-2
CDR3aa: CASRPGQMNTEAFF; CDR3nt: TGTGCCAGCAGGCCGGGACAGATGAACACTGAAGCTTTCTTT; d_gene: TRBD1; abundance: -; v_gene: TRBV6-5; j_gene: TRBJ1-1
CDR3aa: CASSYQGGGPGYGYTF; CDR3nt: TGTGCCAGCAGTTACCAGGGTGGGGGCCCGGGCTATGGCTACACCTTC; d_gene: -; abundance: -; v_gene: TRBV6-5; j_gene: TRBJ1-2
CDR3aa: CASSLKGGSYEQYF; CDR3nt: TGTGCCAGCAGTTTGAAGGGAGGGTCCTACGAGCAGTACTTC; d_gene: TRBD2; abundance: medium-sized; v_gene: TRBV27; j_gene: TRBJ2-7
CDR3aa: CAISDEAGKETQYF; CDR3nt: TGTGCCATCAGTGATGAGGCGGGAAAGGAGACCCAGTACTTC; d_gene: -; abundance: -; v_gene: TRBV10-3; j_gene: TRBJ2-5
CDR3aa: CASSLTGTGEGEQFF; CDR3nt: TGTGCCAGCAGCCTAACAGGGACAGGGGAGGGTGAGCAGTTCTTC; d_gene: TRBD1; abundance: -; v_gene: TRBV5-5; j_gene: TRBJ2-1
CDR3aa: CATEGNTGELFF; CDR3nt: TGTGCCACCGAGGGGAACACCGGGGAGCTGTTTTTT; d_gene: -; abundance: -; v_gene: TRBV19; j_gene: TRBJ2-2
CDR3aa: CASSVVEGPSYEQYF; CDR3nt: TGTGCCAGCAGCGTAGTTGAGGGCCCCTCCTACGAGCAGTACTTC; d_gene: -; abundance: -; v_gene: TRBV9; j_gene: TRBJ2-7
CDR3aa: CASSSLQPAGTEAFF; CDR3nt: TGTGCCAGCAGTTCACTGCAGCCAGCGGGAACTGAAGCTTTCTTT; d_gene: -; abundance: -; v_gene: TRBV28; j_gene: TRBJ1-1
CDR3aa: CASSPGTGHNEQFF; CDR3nt: TGTGCCAGCAGTCCCGGGACAGGGCACAATGAGCAGTTCTTC; d_gene: TRBD1; abundance: -; v_gene: TRBV6-5; j_gene: TRBJ2-1
CDR3aa: CASSFTGGQVSPLHF; CDR3nt: TGTGCCAGCAGTTTTACAGGGGGTCAGGTTTCACCCCTCCACTTT; d_gene: TRBD1; abundance: -; v_gene: TRBV5-4; j_gene: TRBJ1-6
CDR3aa: CASSPGGQGGPWIYF; CDR3nt: TGTGCCAGCAGCCCCGGGGGACAGGGAGGACCTTGGATATATTTT; d_gene: TRBD1; abundance: few; v_gene: TRBV7-9; j_gene: TRBJ1-3
CDR3aa: CARTSKGQGVTEAFF; CDR3nt: TGTGCCAGAACTTCCAAGGGACAGGGAGTCACTGAAGCTTTCTTT; d_gene: TRBD1; abundance: -; v_gene: TRBV2; j_gene: TRBJ1-1
CDR3aa: CASSPGVLAGGGSSYNEQFF; CDR3nt: TGTGCCAGCAGTCCGGGTGTGCTAGCGGGAGGAGGGAGCTCCTACAATGAGCAGTTCTTC; d_gene: TRBD2; abundance: once; v_gene: TRBV2; j_gene: TRBJ2-1
CDR3aa: CASQTGGYEQYF; CDR3nt: TGTGCCAGCCAGACAGGGGGCTACGAGCAGTACTTC; d_gene: TRBD1; abundance: -; v_gene: TRBV27; j_gene: TRBJ2-7
CDR3aa: CASSITRGGEQYF; CDR3nt: TGCGCCAGCTCAATAACCAGGGGTGGCGAGCAGTACTTC; d_gene: -; abundance: -; v_gene: TRBV5-1; j_gene: TRBJ2-7
CDR3aa: CASSFRGNYGYTF; CDR3nt: TGTGCCAGCAGCTTCAGGGGTAACTATGGCTACACCTTC; d_gene: -; abundance: -; v_gene: TRBV5-6; j_gene: TRBJ1-2
CDR3aa: CATSRVGGETQYF; CDR3nt: TGTGCCACCAGCAGAGTGGGGGGGGAGACCCAGTACTTC; d_gene: TRBD2; abundance: -; v_gene: TRBV15; j_gene: TRBJ2-5
CDR3aa: CASSIDHGSRGYEQYF; CDR3nt: TGTGCCAGTAGTATAGATCACGGAAGTAGGGGCTACGAGCAGTACTTC; d_gene: -; abundance: -; v_gene: TRBV19; j_gene: TRBJ2-7
CDR3aa: CASGPSHEQFF; CDR3nt: TGTGCCAGCGGCCCGTCCCATGAGCAGTTCTTC; d_gene: -; abundance: -; v_gene: TRBV6-5; j_gene: TRBJ2-1
CDR3aa: CATSIGTGGNQPQHF; CDR3nt: TGTGCCACCAGCATCGGGACAGGGGGAAATCAGCCCCAGCATTTT; d_gene: TRBD1; abundance: -; v_gene: TRBV15; j_gene: TRBJ1-5
CDR3aa: CASSSGQDPGNTIYF; CDR3nt: TGTGCCAGCAGTTCGGGACAGGATCCTGGAAACACCATATATTTT; d_gene: TRBD1; abundance: -; v_gene: TRBV27; j_gene: TRBJ1-3
CDR3aa: CASVRQGTGSTDTQYF; CDR3nt: TGTGCCAGCGTCCGGCAGGGTACAGGGAGCACAGATACGCAGTATTTT; d_gene: -; abundance: -; v_gene: TRBV2; j_gene: TRBJ2-3
CDR3aa: CASSYVKGGTGELFF; CDR3nt: TGTGCCAGCAGTTACGTAAAAGGGGGCACCGGGGAGCTGTTTTTT; d_gene: -; abundance: -; v_gene: TRBV6-5; j_gene: TRBJ2-2
CDR3aa: CASNRVGRESVGQFF; CDR3nt: TGTGCCAGTAATAGAGTGGGGCGGGAGAGTGTAGGGCAGTTCTTC; d_gene: TRBD2; abundance: -; v_gene: TRBV19; j_gene: TRBJ2-1
CDR3aa: CASSLYGSSNQPQHF; CDR3nt: TGTGCCAGCAGTTTATACGGGTCGAGCAATCAGCCCCAGCATTTT; d_gene: -; abundance: -; v_gene: TRBV27; j_gene: TRBJ1-5
CDR3aa: CASCDRRDIHNIQYF; CDR3nt: TGCGCCAGCTGCGACCGCCGGGACATCCATAACATTCAGTACTTC; d_gene: -; abundance: -; v_gene: TRBV10-1; j_gene: TRBJ2-4